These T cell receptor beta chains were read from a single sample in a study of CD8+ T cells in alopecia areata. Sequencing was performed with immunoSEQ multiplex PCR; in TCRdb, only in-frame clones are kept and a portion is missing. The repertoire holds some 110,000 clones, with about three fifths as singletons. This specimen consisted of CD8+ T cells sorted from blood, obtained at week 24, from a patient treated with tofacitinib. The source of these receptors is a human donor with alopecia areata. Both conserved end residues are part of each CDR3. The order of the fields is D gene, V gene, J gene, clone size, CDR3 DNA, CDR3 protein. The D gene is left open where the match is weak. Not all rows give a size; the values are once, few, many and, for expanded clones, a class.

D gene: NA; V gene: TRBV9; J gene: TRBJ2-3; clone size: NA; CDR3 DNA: TGTGCCAGCAGCCCGCGGCGCACGCGGGATACGCAGTATTTT; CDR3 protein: CASSPRRTRDTQYF
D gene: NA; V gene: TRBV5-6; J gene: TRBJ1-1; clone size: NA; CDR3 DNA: TGTGCCAGCAGTGAGCTCGGGGAGAACACTGAAGCTTTCTTT; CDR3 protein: CASSELGENTEAFF
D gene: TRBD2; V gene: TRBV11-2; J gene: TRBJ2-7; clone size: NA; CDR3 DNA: TGTGCCAGCGTAGCGGGGACATACGAGCAGTACTTC; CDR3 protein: CASVAGTYEQYF
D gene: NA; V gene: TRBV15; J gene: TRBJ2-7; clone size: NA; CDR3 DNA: TGTGCCACCAGCTTACGGGGATACGAGCAGTACTTC; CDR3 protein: CATSLRGYEQYF
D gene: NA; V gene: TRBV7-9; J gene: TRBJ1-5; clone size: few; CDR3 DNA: TGTGCCAGCAGCTTAGTGACGGACAATCAGCCCCAGCATTTT; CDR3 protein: CASSLVTDNQPQHF
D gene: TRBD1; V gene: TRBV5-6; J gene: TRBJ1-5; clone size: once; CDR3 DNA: TGTGCCAGCAGCTTGGGAGGGGGCGGTCAGCCCCAGCATTTT; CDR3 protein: CASSLGGGGQPQHF
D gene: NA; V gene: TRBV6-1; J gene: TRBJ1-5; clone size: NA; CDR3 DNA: TGTGCCAGCAGTGAAATTCTGCACGGCGAGGGCAATCAGCCCCAGCATTTT; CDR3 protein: CASSEILHGEGNQPQHF
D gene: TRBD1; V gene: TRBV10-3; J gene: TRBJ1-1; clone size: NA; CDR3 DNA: TGTGCCATCAGGGGGGACAGCCACACTGAAGCTTTCTTT; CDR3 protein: CAIRGDSHTEAFF
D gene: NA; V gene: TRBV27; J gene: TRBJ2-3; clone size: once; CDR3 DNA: TGTGCCAGCAGTTTGTCCTGGGGTTCAACAGATACGCAGTATTTT; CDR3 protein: CASSLSWGSTDTQYF
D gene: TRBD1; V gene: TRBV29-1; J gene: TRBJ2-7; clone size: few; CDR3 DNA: TGCAGCGTGTGGGACAGCTTCTACGAGCAGTACTTC; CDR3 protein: CSVWDSFYEQYF
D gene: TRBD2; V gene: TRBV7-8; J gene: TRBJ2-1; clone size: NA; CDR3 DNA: TGTGCCAGCAGCTCGCTAGCGGGGGAATACAATGAGCAGTTCTTC; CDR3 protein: CASSSLAGEYNEQFF
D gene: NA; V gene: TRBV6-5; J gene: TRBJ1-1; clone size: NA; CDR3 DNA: TGTGCCAGCAGTTACTTTGAGGGGGACACTGAAGCTTTCTTT; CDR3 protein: CASSYFEGDTEAFF
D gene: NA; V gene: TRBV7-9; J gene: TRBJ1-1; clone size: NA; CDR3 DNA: TGTGCCAGCAGCCTGGGTGGGGAGAACACTGAAGCTTTCTTT; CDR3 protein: CASSLGGENTEAFF
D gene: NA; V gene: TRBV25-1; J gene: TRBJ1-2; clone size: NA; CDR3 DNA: TGTGCCAGCAGTGACGGCCTCAGGCGGGGCTACACCTTC; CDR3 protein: CASSDGLRRGYTF
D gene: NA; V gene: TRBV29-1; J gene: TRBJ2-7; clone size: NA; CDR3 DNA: TGCAGCGTTGAAGAAGTAGCGGCAGGGGGCTACGAGCAGTACTTC; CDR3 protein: CSVEEVAAGGYEQYF
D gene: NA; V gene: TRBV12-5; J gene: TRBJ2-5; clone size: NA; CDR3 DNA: TGTGCTAGTGCTTCCGACTACGACTCGTACCAAGAGACCCAGTACTTC; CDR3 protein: CASASDYDSYQETQYF
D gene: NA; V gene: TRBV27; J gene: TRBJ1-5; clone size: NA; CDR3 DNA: TGTGCCAGCAGTTCCGGAGCAGGGTATATTCAGCCCCAGCATTTT; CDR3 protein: CASSSGAGYIQPQHF
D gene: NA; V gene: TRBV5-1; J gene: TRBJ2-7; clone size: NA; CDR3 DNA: TGCGCCAGCAGCCCTGGGATCGGGACGGACTCCTACGAGCAGTACTTC; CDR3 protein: CASSPGIGTDSYEQYF
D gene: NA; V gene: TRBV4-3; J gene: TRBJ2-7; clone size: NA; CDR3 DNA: TGCGCCAGCAGCCCAGCCGAAGTGGGCTACGAGCAGTACTTC; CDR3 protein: CASSPAEVGYEQYF
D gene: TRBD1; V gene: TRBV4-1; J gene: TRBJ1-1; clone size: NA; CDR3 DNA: TGCGCCAGCAGCCAGAGGGACAGGGGCACTGAAGCTTTCTTT; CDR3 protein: CASSQRDRGTEAFF
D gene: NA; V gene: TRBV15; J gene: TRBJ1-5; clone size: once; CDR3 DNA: TGTGCCACCAGCAGAGTTAATAGGGGCACTCAGCCCCAGCATTTT; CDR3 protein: CATSRVNRGTQPQHF
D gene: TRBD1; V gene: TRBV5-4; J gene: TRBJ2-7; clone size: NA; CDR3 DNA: TGTGCCAGCAGCTGGGACAGATCCAACGAGCAGTACTTC; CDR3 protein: CASSWDRSNEQYF
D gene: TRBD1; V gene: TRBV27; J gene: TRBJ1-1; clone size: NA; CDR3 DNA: TGTGCCAGCAGTTTCGGACCCGGACAGGTGAACACTGAAGCTTTCTTT; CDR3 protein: CASSFGPGQVNTEAFF
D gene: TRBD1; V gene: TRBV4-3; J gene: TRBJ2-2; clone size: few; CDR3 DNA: TGCGCCAGCAGCCAAACAGACAGGGGGGACACCGGGGAGCTGTTTTTT; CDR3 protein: CASSQTDRGDTGELFF
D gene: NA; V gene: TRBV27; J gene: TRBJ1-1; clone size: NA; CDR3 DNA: TGTGCCAGCAGTCCCACGGACATGAACACTGAAGCTTTCTTT; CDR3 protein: CASSPTDMNTEAFF
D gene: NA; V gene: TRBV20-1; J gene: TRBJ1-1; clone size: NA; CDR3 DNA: TGCAGTGTTAACTCGGGACCTGAAGCTTTCTTT; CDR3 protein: CSVNSGPEAFF
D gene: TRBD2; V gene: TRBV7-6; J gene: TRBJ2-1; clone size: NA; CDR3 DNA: TGTGCCAGCAGCATCCAAGCGGGGGTCGACTACAATGAGCAGTTCTTC; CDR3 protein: CASSIQAGVDYNEQFF
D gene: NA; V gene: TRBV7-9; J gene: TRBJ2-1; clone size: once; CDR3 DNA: TGTGCCAGCAGCCTTACCGGAGTCTACAATGAGCAGTTCTTC; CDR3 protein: CASSLTGVYNEQFF
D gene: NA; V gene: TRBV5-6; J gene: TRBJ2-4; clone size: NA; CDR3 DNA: TGTGCCAGCAATGATCTAGGGGAAGGGGCCAAAAACATTCAGTACTTC; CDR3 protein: CASNDLGEGAKNIQYF
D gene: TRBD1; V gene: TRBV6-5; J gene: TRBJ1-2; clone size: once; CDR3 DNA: TGTGCCAGCAGTTACTCAACAGGGGTTGATGGCTACACCTTC; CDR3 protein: CASSYSTGVDGYTF
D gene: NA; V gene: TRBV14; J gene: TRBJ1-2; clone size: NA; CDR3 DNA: TGTGCCAGCAGCCAAGGGTGGCTAAGCCGGGGGCGGAGGGATGGCTACACCTTC; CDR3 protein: CASSQGWLSRGRRDGYTF
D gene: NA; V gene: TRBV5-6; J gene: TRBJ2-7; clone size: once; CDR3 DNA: TGTGCCAGCAGCCCCGGGGCCCTCGAGCAGTACTTC; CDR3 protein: CASSPGALEQYF
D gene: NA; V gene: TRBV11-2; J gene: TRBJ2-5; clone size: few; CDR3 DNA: TGTGCCAGCAGCCCCGGAGGTCCGGATTGGGAGACCCAGTACTTC; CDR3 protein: CASSPGGPDWETQYF
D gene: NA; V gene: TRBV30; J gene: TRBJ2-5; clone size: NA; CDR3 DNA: TGTGCCTGGCACACGGGGGTGGGGGAGACCCAGTACTTC; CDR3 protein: CAWHTGVGETQYF
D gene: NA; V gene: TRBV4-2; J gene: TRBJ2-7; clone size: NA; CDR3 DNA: TGTGCCAGCAGCCAAGATTTAGGGACGGTGTCCTACGAGCAGTACTTC; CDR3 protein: CASSQDLGTVSYEQYF
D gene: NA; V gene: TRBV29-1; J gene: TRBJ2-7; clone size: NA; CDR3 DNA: TGCAGCGTTGAGATTGGGACACCGGCCTACGAGCAGTACTTC; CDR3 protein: CSVEIGTPAYEQYF
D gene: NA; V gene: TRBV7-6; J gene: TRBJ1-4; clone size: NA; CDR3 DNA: TGTGCCAGCAGCTTAGAGGGGCTTAGCGAAAAACTGTTTTTT; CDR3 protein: CASSLEGLSEKLFF
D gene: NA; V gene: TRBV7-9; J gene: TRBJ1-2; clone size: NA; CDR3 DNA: TGTGCCAGCAGCCATCCGGGCTATGGCTACACCTTC; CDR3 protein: CASSHPGYGYTF
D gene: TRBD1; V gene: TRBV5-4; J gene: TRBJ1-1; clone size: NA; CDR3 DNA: TGTGCCAGCAGCTTAGGACAGGGAGGGGCTTTCTTT; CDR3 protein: CASSLGQGGAFF
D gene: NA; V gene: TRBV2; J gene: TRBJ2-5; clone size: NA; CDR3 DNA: TGTGCCAGGAGGACAGAACAAGAGACCCAGTACTTC; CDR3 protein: CARRTEQETQYF
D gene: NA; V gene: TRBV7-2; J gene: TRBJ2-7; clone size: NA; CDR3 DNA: TGTGCCAGCAGCTACTGGGACGAAGCCTACGAGCAGTACTTC; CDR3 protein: CASSYWDEAYEQYF